This TCR beta chain stems from a study of T-cell memory formation after mild COVID-19. The wider study: Most TCR clusters belonged to a single donor.

With constant-segment primers, 5'RACE yielded cDNA libraries of TCR alpha and TCR beta that carried sample barcodes and UMIs. TCRdb called the 5' RACE reads again in MiXCR, with one record for every CDR3 protein. The sample lists around 310,000 distinct CDR3 sequences; approximately 16% were seen once. A word on this clonotype: Its antigen is not known.

Findings and limits, study-wide: Contracting clones, day 15 to 85, had balanced CD4/CD8, and later expanders favored CD4+.

V dropped 8 bases and J dropped 2 bases, with 13 bases sitting between them. Germline V gene sequence: CDR1 DFQATT, CDR2 SNEGSKA (reference sequence). The CDR3 runs to 13 residues. The source of this sequence is a man between 18 and 35 years old who had mild COVID-19 (a few samples of this study predate the infection). Cell type and time point are not known. The sample consisted of PBMCs or a T cell subset sorted from them (not recorded which). The V call is TRBV20-1, the J call TRBJ1-3; D is perhaps TRBD1 (6 bases). The CDR3 protein is CSTSKGAGNTIYF. The CDR3, as DNA: TGCAGTACTTCCAAGGGGGCTGGAAACACCATATATTTT.